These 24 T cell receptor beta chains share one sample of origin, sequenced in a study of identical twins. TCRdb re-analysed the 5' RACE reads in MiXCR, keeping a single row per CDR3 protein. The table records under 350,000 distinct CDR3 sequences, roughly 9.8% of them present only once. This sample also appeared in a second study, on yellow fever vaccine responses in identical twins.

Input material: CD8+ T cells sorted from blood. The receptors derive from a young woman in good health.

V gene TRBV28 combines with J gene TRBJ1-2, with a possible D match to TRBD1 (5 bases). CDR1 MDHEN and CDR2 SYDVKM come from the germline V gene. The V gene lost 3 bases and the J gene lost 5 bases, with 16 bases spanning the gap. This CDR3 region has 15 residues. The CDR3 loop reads CASSFGATELYGYTF. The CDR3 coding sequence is TGTGCCAGCAGTTTTGGGGCGACAGAGCTTTATGGCTACACCTTC.

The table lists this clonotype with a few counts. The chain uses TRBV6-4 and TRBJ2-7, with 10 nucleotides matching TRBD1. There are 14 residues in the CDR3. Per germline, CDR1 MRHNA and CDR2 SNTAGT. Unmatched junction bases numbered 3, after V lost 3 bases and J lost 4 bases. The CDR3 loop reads CASSETGGVYEQYF. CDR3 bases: TGTGCCAGCAGTGAGACAGGGGGCGTTTACGAGCAGTACTTC.

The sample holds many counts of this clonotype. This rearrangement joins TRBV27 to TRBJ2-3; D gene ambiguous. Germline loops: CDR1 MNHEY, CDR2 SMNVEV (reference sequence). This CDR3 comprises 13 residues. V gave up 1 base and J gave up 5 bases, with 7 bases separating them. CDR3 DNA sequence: TGTGCCAGCAGTTTATGGCTGGGAGATACGCAGTATTTT. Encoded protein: CASSLWLGDTQYF.

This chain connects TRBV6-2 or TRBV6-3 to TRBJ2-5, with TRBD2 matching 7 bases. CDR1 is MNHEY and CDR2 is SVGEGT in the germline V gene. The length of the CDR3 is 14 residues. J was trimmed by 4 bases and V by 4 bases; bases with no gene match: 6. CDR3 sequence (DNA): TGTGCCAGCAGTTCTCGGGAGGAGGCAGAGACCCAGTACTTC. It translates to CASSSREEAETQYF.

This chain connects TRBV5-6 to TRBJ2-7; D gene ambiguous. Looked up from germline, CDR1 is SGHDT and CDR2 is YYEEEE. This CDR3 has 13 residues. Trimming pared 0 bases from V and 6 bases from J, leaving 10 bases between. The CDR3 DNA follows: TGTGCCAGCAGCTTGGATAGGGCCCTCGAGCAGTACTTC. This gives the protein CASSLDRALEQYF.

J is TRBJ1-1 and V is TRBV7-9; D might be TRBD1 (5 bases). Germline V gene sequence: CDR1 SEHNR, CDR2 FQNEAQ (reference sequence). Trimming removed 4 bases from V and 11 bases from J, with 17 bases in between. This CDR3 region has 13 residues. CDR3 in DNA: TGTGCCAGCAGCTCTACAGGAAAGGCGGCGGCTTTCTTT. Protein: CASSSTGKAAAFF.

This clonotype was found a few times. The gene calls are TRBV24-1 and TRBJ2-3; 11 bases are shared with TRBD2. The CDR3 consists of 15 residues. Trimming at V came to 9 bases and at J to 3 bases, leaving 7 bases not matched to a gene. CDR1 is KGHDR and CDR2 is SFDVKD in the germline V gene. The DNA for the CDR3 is TGTGCCACCGAAAAAGGGACTAGCGGAACAGATACGCAGTATTTT. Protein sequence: CATEKGTSGTDTQYF.

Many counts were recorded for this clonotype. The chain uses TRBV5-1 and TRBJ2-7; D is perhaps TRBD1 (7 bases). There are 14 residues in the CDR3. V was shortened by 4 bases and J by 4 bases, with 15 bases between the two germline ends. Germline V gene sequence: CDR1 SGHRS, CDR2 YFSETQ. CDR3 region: CASSTTGRSYEQYF. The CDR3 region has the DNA TGCGCCAGCAGCACGACAGGGAGGAGTTACGAGCAGTACTTC.

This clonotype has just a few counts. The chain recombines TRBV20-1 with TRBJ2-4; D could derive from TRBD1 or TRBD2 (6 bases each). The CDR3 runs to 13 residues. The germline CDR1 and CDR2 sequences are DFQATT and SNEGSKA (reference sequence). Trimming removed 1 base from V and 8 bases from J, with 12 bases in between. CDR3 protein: CSARVRGGHIQYF. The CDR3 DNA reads TGCAGTGCTAGAGTCAGGGGAGGACACATTCAGTACTTC.

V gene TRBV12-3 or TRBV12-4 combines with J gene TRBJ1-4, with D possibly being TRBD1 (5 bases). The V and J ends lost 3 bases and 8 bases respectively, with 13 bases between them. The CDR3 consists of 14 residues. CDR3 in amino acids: CASSFNRIEEKLFF. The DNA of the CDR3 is TGTGCCAGCAGTTTTAACAGGATCGAGGAAAAACTGTTTTTT.

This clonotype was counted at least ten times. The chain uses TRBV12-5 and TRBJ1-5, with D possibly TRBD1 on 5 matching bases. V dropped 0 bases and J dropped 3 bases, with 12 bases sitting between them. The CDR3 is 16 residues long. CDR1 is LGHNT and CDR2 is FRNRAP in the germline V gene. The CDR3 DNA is TGTGCTAGTGGTTTGGTAGGGGAACAGTACAATCAGCCCCAGCATTTT. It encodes CASGLVGEQYNQPQHF.

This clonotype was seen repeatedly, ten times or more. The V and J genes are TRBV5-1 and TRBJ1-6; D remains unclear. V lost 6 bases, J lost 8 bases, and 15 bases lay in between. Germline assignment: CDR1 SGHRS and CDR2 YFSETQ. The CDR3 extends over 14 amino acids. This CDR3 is CASTGGLRDSPLHF. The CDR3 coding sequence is TGCGCCAGCACTGGCGGCCTTCGGGATTCACCCCTCCACTTT. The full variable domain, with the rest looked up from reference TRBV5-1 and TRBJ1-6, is KAGVTQTPRYLIKTRGQQVTLSCSPISGHRSVSWYQQTPGQGLQFLFEYFSETQRNKGNFPGRFSGRQFSNSRSEMNVSTLELGDSALYLCASTGGLRDSPLHFGNGTRLTVT.

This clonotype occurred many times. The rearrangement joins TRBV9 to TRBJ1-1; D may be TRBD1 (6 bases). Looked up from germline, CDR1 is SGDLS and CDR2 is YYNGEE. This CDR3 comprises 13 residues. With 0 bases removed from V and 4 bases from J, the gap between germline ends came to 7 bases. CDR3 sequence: CASSVARGTEAFF. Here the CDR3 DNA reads TGTGCCAGCAGCGTAGCCAGGGGCACTGAAGCTTTCTTT. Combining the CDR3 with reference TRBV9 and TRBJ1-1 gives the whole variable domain DSGVTQTPKHLITATGQRVTLRCSPRSGDLSVYWYQQSLDQGLQFLIQYYNGEERAKGNILERFSAQQFPDLHSELNLSSLELGDSALYFCASSVARGTEAFFGQGTRLTVV.

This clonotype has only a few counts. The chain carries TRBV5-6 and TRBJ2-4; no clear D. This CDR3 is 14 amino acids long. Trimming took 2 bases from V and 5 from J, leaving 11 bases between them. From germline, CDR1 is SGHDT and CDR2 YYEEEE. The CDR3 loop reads CASSFGVGQNIQYF. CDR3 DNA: TGTGCCAGCAGCTTTGGAGTAGGGCAAAACATTCAGTACTTC.

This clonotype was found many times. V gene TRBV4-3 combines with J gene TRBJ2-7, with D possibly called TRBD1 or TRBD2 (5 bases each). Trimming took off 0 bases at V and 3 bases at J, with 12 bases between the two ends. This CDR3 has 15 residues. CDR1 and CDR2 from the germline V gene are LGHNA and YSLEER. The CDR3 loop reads CASSQDIGAVYEQYF. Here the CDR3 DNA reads TGCGCCAGCAGCCAAGATATCGGGGCAGTCTACGAGCAGTACTTC.

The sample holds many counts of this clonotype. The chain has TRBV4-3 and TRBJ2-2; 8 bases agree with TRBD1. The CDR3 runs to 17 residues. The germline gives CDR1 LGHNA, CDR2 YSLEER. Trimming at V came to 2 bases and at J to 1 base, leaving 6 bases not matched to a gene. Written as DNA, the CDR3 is TGCGCCAGCAGCCAAACCCGACAGGGGAAGAACACCGGGGAGCTGTTTTTT. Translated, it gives CASSQTRQGKNTGELFF.

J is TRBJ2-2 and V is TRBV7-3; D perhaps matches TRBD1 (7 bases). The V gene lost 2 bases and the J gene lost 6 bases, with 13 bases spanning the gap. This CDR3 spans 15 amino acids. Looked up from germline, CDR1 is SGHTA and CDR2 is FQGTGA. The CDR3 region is CASSLQGGSPGELFF. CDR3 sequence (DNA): TGTGCCAGCAGCTTACAGGGGGGAAGTCCCGGGGAGCTGTTTTTT. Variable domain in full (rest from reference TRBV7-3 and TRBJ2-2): GAGVSQTPSNKVTEKGKYVELRCDPISGHTALYWYRQSLGQGPEFLIYFQGTGAADDSGLPNDRFFAVRPEGSVSTLKIQRTERGDSAVYLCASSLQGGSPGELFFGEGSRLTVL.

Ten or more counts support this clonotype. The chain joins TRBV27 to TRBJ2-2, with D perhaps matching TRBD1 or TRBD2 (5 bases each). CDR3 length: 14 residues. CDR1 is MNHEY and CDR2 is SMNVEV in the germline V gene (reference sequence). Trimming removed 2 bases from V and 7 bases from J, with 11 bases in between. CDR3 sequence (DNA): TGTGCCAGCAGTTTAGGGGCTAGCCTCGGGGAGCTGTTTTTT. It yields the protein CASSLGASLGELFF.

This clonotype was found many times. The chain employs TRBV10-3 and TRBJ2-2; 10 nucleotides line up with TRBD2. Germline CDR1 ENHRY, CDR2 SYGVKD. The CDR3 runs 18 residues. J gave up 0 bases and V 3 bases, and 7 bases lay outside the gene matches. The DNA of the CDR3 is TGTGCCATCAGTGACCCACTAGCGGGACGGTCGAACACCGGGGAGCTGTTTTTT. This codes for CAISDPLAGRSNTGELFF.

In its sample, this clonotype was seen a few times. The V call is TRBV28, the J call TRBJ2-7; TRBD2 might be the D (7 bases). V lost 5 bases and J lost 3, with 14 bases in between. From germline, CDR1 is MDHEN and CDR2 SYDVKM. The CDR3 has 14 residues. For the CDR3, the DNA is TGTGCCAGCAGTGGGGGGGGCAGAAGCTACGAGCAGTACTTC. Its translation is CASSGGGRSYEQYF.

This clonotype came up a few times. CDR3 protein: CSTPGQGPPEQFF. The CDR3, as DNA: TGCAGTACGCCGGGACAGGGGCCGCCTGAGCAGTTCTTC. The V call is TRBV20-1, the J call TRBJ2-1, with 10 bases matching TRBD1. V gave up 8 bases and J gave up 9 bases; unmatched junction bases: 10. CDR3 length: 13 residues. Germline V gene sequence: CDR1 DFQATT, CDR2 SNEGSKA (reference sequence).

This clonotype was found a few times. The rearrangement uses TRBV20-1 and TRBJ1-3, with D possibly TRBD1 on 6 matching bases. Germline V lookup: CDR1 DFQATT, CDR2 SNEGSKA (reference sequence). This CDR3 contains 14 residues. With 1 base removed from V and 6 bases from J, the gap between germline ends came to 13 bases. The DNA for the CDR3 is TGCAGTGCTAGAGGGGGGGCAGGGGTAAACACCATATATTTT. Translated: CSARGGAGVNTIYF.

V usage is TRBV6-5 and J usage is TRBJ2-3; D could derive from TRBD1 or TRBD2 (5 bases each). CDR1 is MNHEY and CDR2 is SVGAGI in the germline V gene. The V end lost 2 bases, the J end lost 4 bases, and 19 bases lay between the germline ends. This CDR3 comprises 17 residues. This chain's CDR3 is CASSYEAAGMSPDTQYF. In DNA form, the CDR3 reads TGTGCCAGCAGTTACGAAGCGGCAGGGATGAGCCCAGATACGCAGTATTTT.

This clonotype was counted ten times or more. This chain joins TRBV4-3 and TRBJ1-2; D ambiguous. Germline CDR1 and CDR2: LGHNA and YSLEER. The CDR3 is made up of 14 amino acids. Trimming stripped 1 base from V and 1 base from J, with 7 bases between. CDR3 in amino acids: CASSQVLDNYGYTF. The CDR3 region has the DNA TGCGCCAGCAGCCAAGTGTTGGATAACTATGGCTACACCTTC.